Shown below are 14 T cell receptor beta chains from a single sample sequenced in a study of T cells in Graves' hyperthyroidism and ophthalmopathy. Amplification targeted TCR beta CDR3 regions from RNA transcripts. In the first-round RT-PCR of the TCR CDR3, the HTBI primer set was used. TCRdb redid the calling of the multiplex PCR reads with MiXCR, one entry per CDR3 protein. Counted here are 450,000 to 650,000 distinct CDR3 sequences, about a fifth occurring once; the ten biggest clones make up about a quarter. Material: blood. The receptors were sampled from a man aged 18 to 30 with Graves' hyperthyroidism.

This chain uses TRBV6-1 with TRBJ1-1; D not resolved. The CDR3 contains 13 residues. In germline, CDR1 is MNHNS, CDR2 SASEGT. Trimming took off 7 bases at V and 6 bases at J, with 15 bases between the two ends. CDR3 coding DNA: TGTGCCAGCAAAGTGCCCCTTGGGGCTGAAGCTTTCTTT. Amino acids: CASKVPLGAEAFF.

This clonotype was found many times. The V gene is TRBV19, the J gene TRBJ1-1; D gene unclear. The CDR3 loop spans 16 amino acids. Per the germline V gene, CDR1 is LNHDA and CDR2 is SQIVND (reference sequence). The germline V and J ends were trimmed by 3 bases and 2 bases, with 16 bases remaining between them. CDR3 amino acids: CASSINRLGSNTEAFF. The CDR3 nucleotides are TGTGCCAGTAGTATTAATCGGCTCGGGAGCAACACTGAAGCTTTCTTT.

The sample holds many counts of this clonotype. This sequence joins TRBV16 and TRBJ1-5, with D possibly being TRBD1 (5 bases). V was trimmed by 5 bases and J by 2 bases, leaving 10 bases between them. CDR1 is KGHSY, CDR2 FQNENV, per germline. The CDR3 length is 14 residues. The CDR3 here is CASSDGAGNQPQHF. The CDR3 region has the DNA TGTGCCAGCAGCGACGGGGCCGGCAATCAGCCCCAGCATTTT.

This clonotype was detected many times. V and J are TRBV30 and TRBJ1-1; no firm D call. Trimming stripped 2 bases from V and 3 bases from J, with 4 bases between. This CDR3 contains 11 residues. CDR1 GTSNPN and CDR2 SVGIG come from the germline V gene (reference sequence). CDR3 amino acids: CAWSPYTEAFF. CDR3 bases: TGTGCCTGGAGTCCTTACACTGAAGCTTTCTTT.

This clonotype was seen many times. The V call is TRBV12-3 or TRBV12-4, the J call TRBJ1-5, with D hard to call. The CDR3 sequence is 13 residues long. Trimming stripped 6 bases from V and 2 bases from J, with 8 bases between. For the CDR3, the DNA is TGTGCCAGCAGCTCCGTTGGCAATCAGCCCCAGCATTTT. It translates to CASSSVGNQPQHF.

Only a few counts were recorded for this clonotype. The junction shows a germline mismatch at one end, possibly a read error. The chain combines TRBV6-1 with TRBJ1-6, with 7 bases aligning to TRBD1. The CDR3 consists of 14 residues. Per the germline V gene, CDR1 is MNHNS and CDR2 is SASEGT. CDR3 in amino acids: CASRTDRDNSPFHF. CDR3 in DNA: TGTGCCAGCAGGACCGACAGGGATAATTCACCCTTCCACTTT.

This clonotype was observed a few times. V and J are TRBV30 and TRBJ2-5; D unclear. Germline-derived CDR1 and CDR2 are GTSNPN and SVGIG (reference sequence). This CDR3 contains 13 residues. The V end was cut by 1 base, the J end by 7 bases, with 13 bases between. CDR3 nucleotides: TGTGCCTGGAGTGGGGCCACCACCGGGACCCAGTACTTC. It specifies CAWSGATTGTQYF.

This clonotype was counted ten times or more. The V gene is TRBV4-1, the J gene TRBJ1-2; D unresolved. V was clipped by 0 bases and J by 5 bases, with 16 bases between them. CDR3 length: 16 amino acids. Germline CDR1 and CDR2: MGHRA and YSYEKL. In nucleotides, the CDR3 is TGCGCCAGCAGCCAAGAACGTGACGTAGGCGGTTATGGCTACACCTTC. Protein: CASSQERDVGGYGYTF.

This clonotype occurred many times. The chain uses TRBV28 and TRBJ2-7, with D possibly being TRBD2 (6 bases). Trimming pared 5 bases from V and 5 bases from J, leaving 16 bases between. This CDR3 comprises 14 residues. The germline V gene encodes CDR1 MDHEN and CDR2 SYDVKM. CDR3 nucleotide sequence: TGTGCCAGCAGTCCCCCCGGGGGATCGGACGAGCAGTACTTC. It is translated as CASSPPGGSDEQYF.

This rearrangement joins TRBV4-1 to TRBJ1-6; no clear D gene. V was pared by 4 bases and J by 10 bases, with 20 bases between. The CDR3 has 16 residues. Germline values: CDR1 MGHRA, CDR2 YSYEKL. For the CDR3, the DNA is TGCGCCAGCAGCCTTCAAGGGCAGACGTGGGAATCACCCCTCCACTTT. It codes for CASSLQGQTWESPLHF.

CDR3 in DNA: TGTGCCAGCAGTCCCTGGGGTCTCATGAACACTGAAGCTTTCTTT. Translated, it gives CASSPWGLMNTEAFF. The J gene is TRBJ1-1, the V gene TRBV12-3 or TRBV12-4; D not resolved. The CDR3 sequence is 15 residues long. V was pared by 5 bases and J by 0 bases, with 13 bases between.

The chain carries TRBV28 and TRBJ2-4; 11 positions agree with TRBD2. Losses at the gene ends were 3 bases for V and 7 bases for J; bases not matched to a gene: 11. This CDR3 comprises 17 residues. CDR1 MDHEN and CDR2 SYDVKM come from the germline V gene. The CDR3 coding sequence is TGTGCCAGCAGTTTCTCGCTAGCGGGAGGAGATAGGAACATTCAGTACTTC. Protein sequence: CASSFSLAGGDRNIQYF.

This clonotype was counted ten times or more. J is TRBJ1-2 and V is TRBV6-4; TRBD1 agrees at 7 bases. V was clipped by 11 bases and J by 5 bases; unmatched bases: 11. The germline V gene encodes CDR1 MRHNA and CDR2 SNTAGT. The CDR3 length is 13 residues. This CDR3 is CAVRQGIWYGYTF. CDR3 coding DNA: TGTGCCGTCCGACAGGGTATTTGGTATGGCTACACCTTC.

This clonotype was observed at least ten times. This chain links TRBV2 with TRBJ2-7; D is perhaps TRBD1 (5 bases). The CDR3 sequence is 14 residues long. V was trimmed by 2 bases and J by 2 bases, leaving 10 bases between them. Germline V gene lookup returns CDR1 SNHLY and CDR2 FYNNEI. The DNA for the CDR3 is TGTGCCAGCAGTGAACCCTTGGGGCCCTACGAGCAGTACTTC. Translation: CASSEPLGPYEQYF.